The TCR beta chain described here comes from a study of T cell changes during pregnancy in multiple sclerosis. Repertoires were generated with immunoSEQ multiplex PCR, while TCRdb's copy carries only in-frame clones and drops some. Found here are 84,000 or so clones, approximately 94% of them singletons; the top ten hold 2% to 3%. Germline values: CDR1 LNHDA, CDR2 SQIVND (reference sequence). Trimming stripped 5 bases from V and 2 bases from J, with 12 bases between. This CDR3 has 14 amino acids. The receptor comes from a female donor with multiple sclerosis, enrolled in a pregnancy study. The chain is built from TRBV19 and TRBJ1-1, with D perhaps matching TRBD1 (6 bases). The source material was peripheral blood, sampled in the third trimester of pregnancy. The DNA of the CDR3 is TGTGCCAGTAGTCCGTTCAGGGGAAACACTGAAGCTTTCTTT. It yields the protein CASSPFRGNTEAFF.